This T cell receptor (beta chain) was retrieved from a study of siplizumab effects on memory and regulatory T cells. Overall study findings and caveats: Naive T cells looked more diverse than memory cells, and they looked like major contributors to the alloresponse.

To note about this clone: Its antigen is as yet unknown.

Around 100,000 TCR templates underwent assay in each sample. Profiled with immunoSEQ multiplex PCR; TCRdb holds only in-frame clones, not every one. This table holds about 100,000 clones, about 92% found once. This CDR3 region has 14 residues. Per the germline V gene, CDR1 is SGHRS and CDR2 is YFSETQ. The V end was cut by 2 bases, the J end by 3 bases, with 10 bases between. The clonotype originates from a human donor in good health. The rearrangement joins TRBV5-1 to TRBJ2-3; D is uncertain. Sample: Tregs sorted from blood. Here the CDR3 reads CASSFLVETDTQYF. CDR3 in DNA: TGCGCCAGCAGCTTTCTAGTGGAGACAGATACGCAGTATTTT.